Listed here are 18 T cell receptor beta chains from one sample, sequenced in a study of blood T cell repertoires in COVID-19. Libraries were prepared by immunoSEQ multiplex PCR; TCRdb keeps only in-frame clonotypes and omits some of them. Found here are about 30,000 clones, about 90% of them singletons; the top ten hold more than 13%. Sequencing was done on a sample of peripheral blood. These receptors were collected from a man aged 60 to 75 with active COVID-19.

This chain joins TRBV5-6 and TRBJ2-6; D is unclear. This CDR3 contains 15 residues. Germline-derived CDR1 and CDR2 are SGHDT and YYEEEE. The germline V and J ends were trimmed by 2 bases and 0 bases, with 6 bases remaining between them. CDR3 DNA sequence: TGTGCCAGCAGCTTCGGGTACTCTGGGGCCAACGTCCTGACTTTC. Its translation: CASSFGYSGANVLTF.

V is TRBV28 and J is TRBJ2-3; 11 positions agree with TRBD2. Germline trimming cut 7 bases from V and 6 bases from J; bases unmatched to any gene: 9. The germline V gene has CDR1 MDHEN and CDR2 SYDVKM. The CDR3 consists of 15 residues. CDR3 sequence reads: CASIQGLAARDTQYF. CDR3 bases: TGTGCCAGCATCCAGGGACTAGCGGCCCGCGATACGCAGTATTTT.

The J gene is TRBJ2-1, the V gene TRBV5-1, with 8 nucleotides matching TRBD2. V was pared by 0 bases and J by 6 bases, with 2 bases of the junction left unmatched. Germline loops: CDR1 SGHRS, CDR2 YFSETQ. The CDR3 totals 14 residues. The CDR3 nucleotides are TGCGCCAGCAGCTTGGGGCGGGGGGTCAATGAGCAGTTCTTC. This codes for CASSLGRGVNEQFF.

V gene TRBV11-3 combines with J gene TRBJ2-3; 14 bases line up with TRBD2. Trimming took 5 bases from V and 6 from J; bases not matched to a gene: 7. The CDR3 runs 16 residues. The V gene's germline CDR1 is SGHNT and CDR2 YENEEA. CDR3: CASSQGLAGGEDTQYF. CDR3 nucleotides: TGTGCCAGCAGCCAAGGACTAGCGGGAGGCGAGGATACGCAGTATTTT.

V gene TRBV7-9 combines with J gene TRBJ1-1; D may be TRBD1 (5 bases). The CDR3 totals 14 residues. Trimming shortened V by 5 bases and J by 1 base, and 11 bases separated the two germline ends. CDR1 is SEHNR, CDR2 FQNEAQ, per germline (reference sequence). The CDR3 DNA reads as TGTGCCAGCAGCAGCTTTACAGGGAACACTGAAGCTTTCTTT. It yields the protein CASSSFTGNTEAFF. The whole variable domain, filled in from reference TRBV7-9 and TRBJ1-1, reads DTGVSQNPRHKITKRGQNVTFRCDPISEHNRLYWYRQTLGQGPEFLTYFQNEAQLEKSRLLSDRFSAERPKGSFSTLEIQRTEQGDSAMYLCASSSFTGNTEAFFGQGTRLTVV.

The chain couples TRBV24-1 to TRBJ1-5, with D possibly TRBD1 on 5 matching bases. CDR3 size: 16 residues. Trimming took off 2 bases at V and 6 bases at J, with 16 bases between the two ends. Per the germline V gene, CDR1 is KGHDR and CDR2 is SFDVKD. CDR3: CATSDSVRAGIQPQHF. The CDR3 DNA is TGTGCCACCAGTGATTCAGTCAGGGCAGGCATTCAGCCCCAGCATTTT.

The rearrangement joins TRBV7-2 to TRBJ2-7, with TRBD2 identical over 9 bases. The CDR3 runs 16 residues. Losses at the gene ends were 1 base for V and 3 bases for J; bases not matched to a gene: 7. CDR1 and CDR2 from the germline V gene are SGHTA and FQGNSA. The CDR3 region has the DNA TGTGCCAGCAGCTTAGTCCGGGCTAGCGGGATCTACGAGCAGTACTTC. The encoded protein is CASSLVRASGIYEQYF.

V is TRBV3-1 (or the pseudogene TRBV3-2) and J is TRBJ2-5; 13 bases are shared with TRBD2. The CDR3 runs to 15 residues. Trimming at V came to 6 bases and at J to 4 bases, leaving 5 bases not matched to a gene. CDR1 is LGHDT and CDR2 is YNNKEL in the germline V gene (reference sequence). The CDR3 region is CASRRTSGRAETQYF. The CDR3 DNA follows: TGTGCCAGCAGACGGACTAGCGGGAGAGCAGAGACCCAGTACTTC.

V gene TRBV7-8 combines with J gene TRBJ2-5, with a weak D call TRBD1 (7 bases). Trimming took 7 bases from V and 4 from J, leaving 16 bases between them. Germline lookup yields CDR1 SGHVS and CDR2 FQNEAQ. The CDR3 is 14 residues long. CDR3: CASTQGGVRETQYF. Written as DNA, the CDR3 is TGTGCCAGCACTCAGGGGGGAGTAAGAGAGACCCAGTACTTC.

The DNA for the CDR3 is TGTGCCAGCAGCTTAAGACTAGCGGGAGTCAAATCCTACAATGAGCAGTTCTTC. This encodes CASSLRLAGVKSYNEQFF. The chain links TRBV5-5 to TRBJ2-1; the match to TRBD2 covers 12 bases. The CDR3 is 18 residues long. The V segment lost 2 bases and the J segment 1 base; nucleotides outside the gene matches: 7. Germline CDR1 SGHKS, CDR2 YYEKEE (reference sequence).

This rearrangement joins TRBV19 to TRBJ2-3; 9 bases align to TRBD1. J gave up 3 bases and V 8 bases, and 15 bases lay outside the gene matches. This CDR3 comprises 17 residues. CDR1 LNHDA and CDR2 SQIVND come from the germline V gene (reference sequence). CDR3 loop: CASVERRTGVKTDTQYF. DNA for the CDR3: TGTGCCAGTGTGGAAAGACGGACAGGGGTGAAGACAGATACGCAGTATTTT. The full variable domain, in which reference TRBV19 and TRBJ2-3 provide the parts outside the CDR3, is DGGITQSPKYLFRKEGQNVTLSCEQNLNHDAMYWYRQDPGQGLRLIYYSQIVNDFQKGDIAEGYSVSREKKESFPLTVTSAQKNPTAFYLCASVERRTGVKTDTQYFGPGTRLTVL.

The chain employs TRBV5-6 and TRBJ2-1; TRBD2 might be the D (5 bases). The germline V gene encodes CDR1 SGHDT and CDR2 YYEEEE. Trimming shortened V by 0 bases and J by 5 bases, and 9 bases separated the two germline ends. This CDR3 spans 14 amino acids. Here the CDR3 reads CASSLVSGNNEQFF. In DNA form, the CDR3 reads TGTGCCAGCAGCTTGGTGTCGGGGAACAATGAGCAGTTCTTC.

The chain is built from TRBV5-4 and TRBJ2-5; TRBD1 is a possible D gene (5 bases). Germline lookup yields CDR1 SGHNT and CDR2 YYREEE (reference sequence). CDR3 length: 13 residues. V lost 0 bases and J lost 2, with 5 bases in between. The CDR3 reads CASSLGQQETQYF. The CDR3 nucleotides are TGTGCCAGCAGCTTGGGACAGCAAGAGACCCAGTACTTC.

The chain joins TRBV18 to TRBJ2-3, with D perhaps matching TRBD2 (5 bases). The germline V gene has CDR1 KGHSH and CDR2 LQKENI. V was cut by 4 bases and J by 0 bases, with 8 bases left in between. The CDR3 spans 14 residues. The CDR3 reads CASSRGSSTDTQYF. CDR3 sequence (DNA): TGTGCCAGCTCACGCGGGTCTAGCACAGATACGCAGTATTTT.

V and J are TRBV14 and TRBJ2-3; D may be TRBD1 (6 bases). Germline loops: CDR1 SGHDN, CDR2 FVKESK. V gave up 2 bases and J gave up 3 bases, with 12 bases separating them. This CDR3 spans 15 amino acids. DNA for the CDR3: TGTGCCAGCAGCCAACAGGGGACGGCTACAGATACGCAGTATTTT. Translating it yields CASSQQGTATDTQYF.

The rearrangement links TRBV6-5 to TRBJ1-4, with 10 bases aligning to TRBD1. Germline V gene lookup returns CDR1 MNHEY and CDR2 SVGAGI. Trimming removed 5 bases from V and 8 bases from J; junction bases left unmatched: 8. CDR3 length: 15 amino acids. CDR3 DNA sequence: TGTGCCAGCAGTCCGACCGGGACAGGGGCCGAAAAACTGTTTTTT. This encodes CASSPTGTGAEKLFF.

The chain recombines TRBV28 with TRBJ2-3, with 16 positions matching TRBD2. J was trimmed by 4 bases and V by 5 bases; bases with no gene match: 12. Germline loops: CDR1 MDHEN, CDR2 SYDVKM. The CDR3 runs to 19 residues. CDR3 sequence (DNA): TGTGCCAGCAGTGGGGCCGCTCTGGGACTAGCGGGAGGGTCAGATACGCAGTATTTT. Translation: CASSGAALGLAGGSDTQYF.

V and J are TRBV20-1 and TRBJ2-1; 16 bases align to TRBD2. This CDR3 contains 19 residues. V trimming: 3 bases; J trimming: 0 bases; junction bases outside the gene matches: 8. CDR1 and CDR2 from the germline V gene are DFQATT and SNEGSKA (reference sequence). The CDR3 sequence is CSASGTSGRVLPSYNEQFF. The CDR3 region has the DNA TGCAGTGCTAGTGGGACTAGCGGGAGGGTTTTGCCCTCCTACAATGAGCAGTTCTTC.